One sample yielded the 5 T cell receptor beta chains listed below, sequenced in a study of blood T cell repertoires in COVID-19 (dated by TCRdb to 2020 to 2022). Receptor libraries were prepared by the immunoSEQ multiplex PCR assay. What TCRdb holds here is the immuneACCESS table cut down to in-frame rearrangements. Part of the clones is not present; checked against another copy, under half of the missing clones reflect an unresolved V gene, and the others are unexplained. For this sample the table gives some 420,000 clones, of which approximately 90% were detected only once. 1.1% of the sample goes to the ten largest clones. The material sequenced was PBMCs or T cells enriched from blood (not recorded which). The receptors were gathered from a man aged 25 to 40 who had recovered from COVID-19.

The rearrangement links TRBV28 to TRBJ1-5; D is perhaps TRBD1 (6 bases). Trimming took off 2 bases at V and 3 bases at J, with 14 bases between the two ends. This CDR3 has 16 amino acids. Germline CDR1 reads MDHEN; CDR2 reads SYDVKM. CDR3 amino acids: CASSLKGTPFNQPQHF. The CDR3 DNA sequence: TGTGCCAGCAGTTTAAAGGGGACACCTTTCAATCAGCCCCAGCATTTT.

The chain recombines TRBV30 with TRBJ1-2; 7 nucleotides match TRBD1. CDR1 is GTSNPN, CDR2 SVGIG, per germline (reference sequence). The V gene end was trimmed by 0 bases and the J gene end by 7 bases; junction bases not matched to a gene: 5. This CDR3 comprises 13 residues. The CDR3 DNA reads TGTGCCTGGAGTGTACAGGGGTATCTTGGCTACACCTTC. This gives the protein CAWSVQGYLGYTF.

Concerning this clone: This sample includes further DNA sequences coding for the same CDR3. J is TRBJ2-1 and V is TRBV27, with 11 bases fitting TRBD2. Per the germline V gene, CDR1 is MNHEY and CDR2 is SMNVEV (reference sequence). Trimming cost V 2 bases and J 7 bases; bases outside gene matches: 4. CDR3 length: 15 amino acids. The CDR3 sequence is CASSLETSGKNEQFF. CDR3 nucleotides: TGTGCCAGCAGTTTAGAGACTAGCGGGAAAAATGAGCAGTTCTTC.

J is TRBJ2-7 and V is TRBV7-8; 7 nucleotides agree with TRBD1. Germline-derived CDR1 and CDR2 are SGHVS and FQNEAQ. The CDR3 covers 15 residues. J was trimmed by 2 bases and V by 5 bases; bases with no gene match: 9. The CDR3 nucleotides are TGTGCCAGCAGCCTCCGACAGGGAGTCCCCTACGAGCAGTACTTC. It yields the protein CASSLRQGVPYEQYF. Variable domain in full (rest from reference TRBV7-8 and TRBJ2-7): GAGVSQSPRYKVAKRGQDVALRCDPISGHVSLFWYQQALGQGPEFLTYFQNEAQLDKSGLPSDRFFAERPEGSVSTLKIQRTQQEDSAVYLCASSLRQGVPYEQYFGPGTRLTVT.

V gene TRBV13 combines with J gene TRBJ1-2; 8 bases map to TRBD1. CDR3 size: 15 residues. The germline V gene encodes CDR1 PRHDT and CDR2 FYEKMQ (reference sequence). With 8 bases clipped from V and 6 bases from J, the junction kept 14 bases outside the gene matches. DNA for the CDR3: TGTGCCAGCTCCCTTGACAGGGGAATTGGTGATGGCTACACCTTC. Translated, it gives CASSLDRGIGDGYTF.